What follows are 16 T cell receptor beta chains derived from one specimen sequenced in a study of blood T cell repertoires in COVID-19. The repertoire was sequenced with immunoSEQ multiplex PCR; TCRdb's copy has only in-frame clones and lacks some. This table holds about 180,000 clones, roughly 82% found once. Sequencing used PBMCs or T cells enriched from blood (not recorded which). The receptors were sampled from a woman younger than 45 who had recovered from COVID-19.

The chain couples TRBV4-2 to TRBJ1-4, with D possibly being TRBD1 (5 bases). V lost 2 bases to trimming and J lost 8 bases, with 15 bases between them. CDR1 and CDR2 from the germline V gene are LGHNA and YNFKEQ. The CDR3 runs to 15 residues. This chain's CDR3 is CASSQRSGGGEKLFF. DNA for the CDR3: TGTGCCAGCAGCCAACGGTCGGGGGGTGGGGAAAAACTGTTTTTT.

This rearrangement joins TRBV7-9 to TRBJ2-1; D is unclear. V was shortened by 5 bases and J by 12 bases, with 17 bases between the two germline ends. The CDR3 length is 13 residues. Looked up from germline, CDR1 is SEHNR and CDR2 is FQNEAQ (reference sequence). DNA of the CDR3: TGTGCCAGCAGCGTGCATCTGACATCTGGGCAGTTCTTC. It is translated as CASSVHLTSGQFF.

The CDR3 coding sequence is TGTGCCAGCAGCTTACCGGGAGACATCGGCGAGCAGTACTTC. Translation gives CASSLPGDIGEQYF. This chain connects TRBV7-9 to TRBJ2-7, with D maybe TRBD2 (6 bases). Looked up from germline, CDR1 is SEHNR and CDR2 is FQNEAQ (reference sequence). The CDR3 is 14 amino acids. Trimming removed 2 bases from V and 6 bases from J, with 14 bases in between. The whole variable domain, filled in from reference TRBV7-9 and TRBJ2-7, reads DTGVSQNPRHKITKRGQNVTFRCDPISEHNRLYWYRQTLGQGPEFLTYFQNEAQLEKSRLLSDRFSAERPKGSFSTLEIQRTEQGDSAMYLCASSLPGDIGEQYFGPGTRLTVT.

This rearrangement joins TRBV28 to TRBJ2-2; D call uncertain. Trimming left V 9 bases short and J 2 bases short, with 10 bases between. CDR3 length: 13 residues. Per germline, CDR1 MDHEN and CDR2 SYDVKM. The CDR3 DNA sequence: TGTGCCAGTCGTTCGGGTAACACCGGGGAGCTGTTTTTT. Translated, it gives CASRSGNTGELFF.

The V gene is TRBV7-6, the J gene TRBJ2-3; 8 positions agree with TRBD2. Germline CDR1 reads SGHVS; CDR2 reads FNYEAQ. V shed 2 bases and J 1 base; nucleotides not matched to a gene: 17. CDR3 size: 20 residues. CDR3: CASSLNPGGPWMGGTDTQYF. CDR3 sequence (DNA): TGTGCCAGCAGCTTAAATCCGGGAGGGCCCTGGATGGGTGGCACAGATACGCAGTATTTT.

This clone was counted a few times. V usage is TRBV3-1 (or the pseudogene TRBV3-2) and J usage is TRBJ1-1; 7 nucleotides agree with TRBD1. The ends lost 7 bases at V and 1 base at J; junction bases unmatched: 3. This CDR3 spans 13 amino acids. The germline V gene encodes CDR1 LGHDT and CDR2 YNNKEL (reference sequence). In nucleotides, the CDR3 is TGTGCCAGCATCAGACAGGGGAACACTGAAGCTTTCTTT. This gives the protein CASIRQGNTEAFF.

The V gene is TRBV30, the J gene TRBJ2-4; a weak D match, TRBD2 (5 bases). V lost 3 bases and J 3 bases, leaving 9 bases between the germline ends. This CDR3 has 13 amino acids. Germline CDR1 is GTSNPN and CDR2 is SVGIG (reference sequence). CDR3 sequence: CAWRGSVKNIQYF. The CDR3 DNA reads as TGTGCCTGGAGGGGTAGCGTCAAAAACATTCAGTACTTC.

This chain joins TRBV2 and TRBJ1-6; no clear D. This CDR3 spans 16 amino acids. CDR1 and CDR2 (germline): SNHLY, FYNNEI. The V end was cut by 1 base, the J end by 6 bases, with 13 bases between. CDR3: CASSEDTQRFNSPLHF. For the CDR3, the DNA is TGTGCCAGCAGTGAAGACACACAACGCTTTAATTCACCCCTCCACTTT.

This chain joins TRBV6-5 and TRBJ2-7; the match to TRBD2 covers 8 bases. Germline CDR1 reads MNHEY; CDR2 reads SVGAGI. The CDR3 spans 14 residues. The trim removed 6 bases at V and 0 bases at J, leaving 4 bases unmatched. The CDR3 DNA sequence: TGTGCCAGCAGACAACTAGCGGACTCCTACGAGCAGTACTTC. Its translation: CASRQLADSYEQYF.

Written as DNA, the CDR3 is TGTGCCAGCTCACCAGGCTTACAGGTTATGAACACTGAAGCTTTCTTT. Protein: CASSPGLQVMNTEAFF. The chain couples TRBV18 to TRBJ1-1; TRBD1 is a possible D gene (5 bases). Trimming left V 2 bases short and J 0 bases short, with 13 bases between. The germline V gene has CDR1 KGHSH and CDR2 LQKENI. The CDR3 covers 16 residues.

This chain connects TRBV2 to TRBJ2-1; 11 positions match TRBD1. J was trimmed by 6 bases and V by 9 bases; bases with no gene match: 7. The CDR3 runs to 14 residues. CDR1 is SNHLY, CDR2 FYNNEI, per germline. CDR3 bases: TGTGCCAGACAGGGACAGGGGGAGGCCAATGAGCAGTTCTTC. Protein sequence: CARQGQGEANEQFF.

The sample holds one count of this clone. V gene TRBV2 combines with J gene TRBJ1-2, with 8 bases identical to TRBD1. Germline V gene data show CDR1 as SNHLY and CDR2 as FYNNEI. J lost 7 bases, V lost 1 base, and 5 bases had no gene match. CDR3 length: 14 amino acids. The CDR3 bases are TGTGCCAGCAGTGAAGATGGACAGGGTGGTGGCTACACCTTC. This encodes CASSEDGQGGGYTF.

V and J are TRBV7-9 and TRBJ1-5, with unresolved D. CDR1 SEHNR and CDR2 FQNEAQ come from the germline V gene (reference sequence). The length of the CDR3 is 16 residues. V shed 5 bases and J shed 4 bases, with 18 bases lying between them. This CDR3 is CASSQGSGMGNQPQHF. CDR3 DNA sequence: TGTGCCAGCAGCCAAGGGAGCGGGATGGGGAATCAGCCCCAGCATTTT.

This sequence joins TRBV29-1 and TRBJ1-3; 8 nucleotides line up with TRBD1. Germline-derived CDR1 and CDR2 are SQVTM and ANQGSEA. This CDR3 spans 15 amino acids. Germline trimming cut 4 bases from V and 0 bases from J; bases unmatched to any gene: 5. The CDR3 is CSVATGVLSGNTIYF. The CDR3 coding sequence is TGCAGCGTTGCGACAGGGGTCCTCTCTGGAAACACCATATATTTT.

V usage is TRBV5-1 and J usage is TRBJ2-5; 7 nucleotides line up with TRBD2. The CDR3 totals 15 residues. V shed 7 bases and J 5 bases; nucleotides not matched to a gene: 14. Germline-derived CDR1 and CDR2 are SGHRS and YFSETQ. The CDR3 spells CASGSGTKVGETQYF. The CDR3 nucleotides are TGCGCCAGCGGCTCCGGGACTAAGGTCGGGGAGACCCAGTACTTC. The full variable domain, with the rest looked up from reference TRBV5-1 and TRBJ2-5, is KAGVTQTPRYLIKTRGQQVTLSCSPISGHRSVSWYQQTPGQGLQFLFEYFSETQRNKGNFPGRFSGRQFSNSRSEMNVSTLELGDSALYLCASGSGTKVGETQYFGPGTRLLVL.

The chain links TRBV6-5 to TRBJ2-7, with a tentative D call TRBD1 (6 bases). Germline values: CDR1 MNHEY, CDR2 SVGAGI. This CDR3 is built from 15 residues. The V gene lost 5 bases and the J gene lost 2 bases, with 16 bases spanning the gap. The CDR3: CASSPVRDTPYEQYF. As DNA, the CDR3 is TGTGCCAGCAGTCCAGTAAGGGACACCCCCTACGAGCAGTACTTC.